This TCR beta chain derives from a study of T cell repertoires in cytomegalovirus infection. The CDR3 sequence is 16 residues long. The trim removed 5 bases at V and 9 bases at J, leaving 9 bases unmatched. Germline V gene sequence: CDR1 MNHNY, CDR2 SVGAGI (reference sequence). Study conclusions and caveats: CMV-specific TCR beta clonotypes restricted by HLA-C were the ones dominating the ex vivo response.

The sample holds a few counts of this clonotype. No antigen is known for it. One entry per CDR3 protein results from TCRdb running MiXCR on the reads. The top ten hold about 12% of the sample, which has approximately 500,000 distinct CDR3 sequences, 26% seen once. This chain uses TRBV6-6 with TRBJ2-1, with 14 nucleotides matching TRBD2. The receptor's source is a human donor in good health (CMV status not recorded). Some clones in this sample may be carry-over from other donors' samples. The sample consisted of PBMCs. The CDR3 bases are TGTGCCAGCAGTGGGGTGGGACTAGCGGGAGTTGGTGAGCAGTTCTTC. It is translated as CASSGVGLAGVGEQFF.